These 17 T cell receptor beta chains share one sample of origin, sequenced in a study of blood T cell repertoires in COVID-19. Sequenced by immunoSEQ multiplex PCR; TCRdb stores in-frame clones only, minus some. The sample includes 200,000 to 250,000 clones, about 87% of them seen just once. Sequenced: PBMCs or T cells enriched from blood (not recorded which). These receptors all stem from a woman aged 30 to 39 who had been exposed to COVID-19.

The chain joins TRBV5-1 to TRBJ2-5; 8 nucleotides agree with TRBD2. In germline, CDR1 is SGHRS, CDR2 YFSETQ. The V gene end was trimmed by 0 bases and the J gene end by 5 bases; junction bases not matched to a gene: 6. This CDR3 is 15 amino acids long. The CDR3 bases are TGCGCCAGCAGCTTGGGATGGGGACTAGACGAGACCCAGTACTTC. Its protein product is CASSLGWGLDETQYF.

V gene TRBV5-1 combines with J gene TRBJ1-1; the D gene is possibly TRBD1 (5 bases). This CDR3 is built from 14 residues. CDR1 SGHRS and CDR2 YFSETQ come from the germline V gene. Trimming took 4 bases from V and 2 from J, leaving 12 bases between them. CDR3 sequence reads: CASSQQGRNTEAFF. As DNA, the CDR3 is TGCGCCAGCAGCCAGCAGGGTCGCAACACTGAAGCTTTCTTT. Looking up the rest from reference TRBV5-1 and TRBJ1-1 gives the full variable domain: KAGVTQTPRYLIKTRGQQVTLSCSPISGHRSVSWYQQTPGQGLQFLFEYFSETQRNKGNFPGRFSGRQFSNSRSEMNVSTLELGDSALYLCASSQQGRNTEAFFGQGTRLTVV.

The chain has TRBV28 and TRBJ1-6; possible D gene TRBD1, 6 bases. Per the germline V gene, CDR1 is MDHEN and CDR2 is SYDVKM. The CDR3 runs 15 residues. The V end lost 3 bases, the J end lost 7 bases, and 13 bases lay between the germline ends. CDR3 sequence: CASSFVGAWNSPLHF. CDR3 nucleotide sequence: TGTGCCAGCAGTTTTGTGGGGGCCTGGAATTCACCCCTCCACTTT.

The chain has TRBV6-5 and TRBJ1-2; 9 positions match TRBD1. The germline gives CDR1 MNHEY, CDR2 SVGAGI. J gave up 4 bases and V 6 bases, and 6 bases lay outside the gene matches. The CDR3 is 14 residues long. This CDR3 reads CASRGQGHFYGYTF. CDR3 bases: TGTGCCAGCAGAGGACAGGGGCACTTCTATGGCTACACCTTC.

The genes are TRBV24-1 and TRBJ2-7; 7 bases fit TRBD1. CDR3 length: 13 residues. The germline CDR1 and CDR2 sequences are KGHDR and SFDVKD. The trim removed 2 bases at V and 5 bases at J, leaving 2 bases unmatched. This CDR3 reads CATSDSDRDEQYF. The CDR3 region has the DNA TGTGCCACCAGTGATTCAGACAGGGACGAGCAGTACTTC.

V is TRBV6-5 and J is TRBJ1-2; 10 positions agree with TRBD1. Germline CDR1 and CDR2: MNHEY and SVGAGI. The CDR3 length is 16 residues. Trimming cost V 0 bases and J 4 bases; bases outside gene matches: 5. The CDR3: CASSYSAGTGAYGYTF. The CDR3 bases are TGTGCCAGCAGTTACTCGGCCGGGACAGGGGCCTATGGCTACACCTTC.

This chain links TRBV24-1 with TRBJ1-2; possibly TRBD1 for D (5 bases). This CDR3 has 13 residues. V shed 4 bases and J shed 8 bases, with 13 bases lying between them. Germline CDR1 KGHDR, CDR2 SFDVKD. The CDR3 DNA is TGTGCCACCAGTGACACAGGTTTTGGCGGCTACACCTTC. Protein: CATSDTGFGGYTF.

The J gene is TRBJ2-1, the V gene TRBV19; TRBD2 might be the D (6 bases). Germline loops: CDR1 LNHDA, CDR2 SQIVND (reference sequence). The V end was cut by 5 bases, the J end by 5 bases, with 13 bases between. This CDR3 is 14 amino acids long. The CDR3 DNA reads TGTGCCAGTAGTGTCCCGGGACTCAACAATGAGCAGTTCTTC. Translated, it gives CASSVPGLNNEQFF.

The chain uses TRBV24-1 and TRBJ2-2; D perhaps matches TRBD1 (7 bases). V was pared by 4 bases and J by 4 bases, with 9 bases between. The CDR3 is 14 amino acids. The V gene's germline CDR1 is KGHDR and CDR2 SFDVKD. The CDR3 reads CATSDRGVTGELFF. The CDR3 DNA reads TGTGCCACCAGTGACAGGGGGGTCACCGGGGAGCTGTTTTTT.

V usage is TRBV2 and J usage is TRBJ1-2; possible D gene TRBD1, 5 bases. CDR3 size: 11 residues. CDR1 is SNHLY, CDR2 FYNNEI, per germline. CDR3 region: CSGERGYGYTF. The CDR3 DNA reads TGTTCGGGGGAACGAGGCTATGGCTACACCTTC.

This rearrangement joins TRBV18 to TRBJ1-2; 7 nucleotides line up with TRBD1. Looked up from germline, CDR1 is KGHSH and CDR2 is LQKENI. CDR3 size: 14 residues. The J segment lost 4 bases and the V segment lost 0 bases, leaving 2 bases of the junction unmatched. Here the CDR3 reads CASSPPTGSYGYTF. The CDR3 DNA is TGTGCCAGCTCACCACCGACAGGGTCCTATGGCTACACCTTC.

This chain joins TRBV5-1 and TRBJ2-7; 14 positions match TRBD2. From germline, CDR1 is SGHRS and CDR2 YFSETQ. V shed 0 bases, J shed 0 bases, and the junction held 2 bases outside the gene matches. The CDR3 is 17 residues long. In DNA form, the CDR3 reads TGCGCCAGCAGCTTGGGGACTAGCGGGAGGTACTCCTACGAGCAGTACTTC. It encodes CASSLGTSGRYSYEQYF.

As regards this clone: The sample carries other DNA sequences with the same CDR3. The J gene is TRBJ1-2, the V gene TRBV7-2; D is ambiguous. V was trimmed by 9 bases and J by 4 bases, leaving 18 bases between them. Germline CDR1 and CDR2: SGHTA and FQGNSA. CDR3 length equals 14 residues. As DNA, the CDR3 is TGTGCCAGTAGCCCCGACCCCAGCGGCTATGGCTACACCTTC. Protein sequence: CASSPDPSGYGYTF.

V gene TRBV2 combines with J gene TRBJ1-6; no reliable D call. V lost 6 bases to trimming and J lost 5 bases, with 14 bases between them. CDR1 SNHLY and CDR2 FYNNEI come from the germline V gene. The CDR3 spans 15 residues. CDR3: CASSRESPDNSPLHF. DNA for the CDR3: TGTGCCAGCAGCCGGGAGTCCCCCGATAATTCACCCCTCCACTTT.

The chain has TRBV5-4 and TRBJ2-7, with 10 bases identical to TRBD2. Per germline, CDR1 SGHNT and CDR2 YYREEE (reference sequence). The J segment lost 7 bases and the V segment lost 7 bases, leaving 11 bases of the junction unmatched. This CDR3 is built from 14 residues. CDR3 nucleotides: TGTGCCAGCCGCACCAGCGGGAGGGCCCGTGAGCAGTACTTC. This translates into CASRTSGRAREQYF.

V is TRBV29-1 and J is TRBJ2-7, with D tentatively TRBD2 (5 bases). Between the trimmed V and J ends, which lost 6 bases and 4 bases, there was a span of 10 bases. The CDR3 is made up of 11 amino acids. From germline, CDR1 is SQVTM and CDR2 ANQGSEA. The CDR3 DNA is TGCAGCGTCGAGGGAATGTACGAGCAGTACTTC. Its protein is CSVEGMYEQYF.

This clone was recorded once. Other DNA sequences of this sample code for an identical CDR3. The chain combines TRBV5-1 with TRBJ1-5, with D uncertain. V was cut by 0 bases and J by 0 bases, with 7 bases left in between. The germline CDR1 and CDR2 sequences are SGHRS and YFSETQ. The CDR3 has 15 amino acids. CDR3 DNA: TGCGCCAGCAGCTTGGGAGGAGATAGCAATCAGCCCCAGCATTTT. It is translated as CASSLGGDSNQPQHF.